This passage covers 11 T cell receptor beta chains from one sample sequenced in a study of shared clonotypes between healthy human individuals. The assay was immunoSEQ multiplex PCR, and TCRdb's table has in-frame clones only and misses some. The sample records around 990,000 clones, roughly 77% being singletons. Source material: memory CD4+ T cells from PBMCs. Subset indicated: CD45RA-negative fraction. The receptors here all came from a man aged 18 to 30 in good health. Some clones in this sample may be carry-over from other donors' samples.

The chain recombines TRBV7-2 with TRBJ2-6; TRBD1 aligns across 7 bases. The junction had 4 bases not matched to a gene; V was cut back by 5 bases and J by 3 bases. Looked up from germline, CDR1 is SGHTA and CDR2 is FQGNSA. The CDR3 extends over 15 amino acids. For the CDR3, the DNA is TGTGCCAGCAGCCTGACAGGGATTGGGGCCAACGTCCTGACTTTC. The encoded protein is CASSLTGIGANVLTF. Full variable domain (missing parts from reference TRBV7-2 and TRBJ2-6): GAGVSQSPSNKVTEKGKDVELRCDPISGHTALYWYRQSLGQGLEFLIYFQGNSAPDKSGLPSDRFSAERTGGSVSTLTIQRTQQEDSAVYLCASSLTGIGANVLTFGAGSRLTVL.

The chain employs TRBV4-2 and TRBJ2-1, with 12 bases matching TRBD2. The junction had 10 bases not matched to a gene; V was cut back by 1 base and J by 9 bases. Looked up from germline, CDR1 is LGHNA and CDR2 is YNFKEQ. This CDR3 spans 17 amino acids. CDR3 residues: CASSQGLRASGGGEQFF. DNA of the CDR3: TGTGCCAGCAGCCAAGGGCTCCGGGCTAGCGGGGGGGGTGAGCAGTTCTTC.

This chain uses TRBV5-6 with TRBJ2-5, with 8 bases identical to TRBD2. V lost 4 bases to trimming and J lost 2 bases; unmatched junction nucleotides: 7. The CDR3 contains 15 residues. Germline-derived CDR1 and CDR2 are SGHDT and YYEEEE. CDR3 loop: CASSPLGTRQETQYF. CDR3 bases: TGTGCCAGCAGCCCACTCGGGACTAGACAAGAGACCCAGTACTTC.

This clone was seen once. The sample has other DNA sequences that encode this CDR3 too. The V and J genes are TRBV7-3 and TRBJ2-2; D gene ambiguous. This CDR3 is built from 15 residues. V dropped 6 bases and J dropped 0 bases, with 11 bases sitting between them. Germline CDR1 and CDR2: SGHTA and FQGTGA. The CDR3 DNA sequence: TGTGCCAGCAGTCGAGACGGACCGAACACCGGGGAGCTGTTTTTT. Translating gives CASSRDGPNTGELFF.

This sequence joins TRBV6-5 and TRBJ1-1, with D maybe TRBD1 (5 bases). V was shortened by 6 bases and J by 8 bases, with 10 bases between the two germline ends. This CDR3 contains 11 residues. Germline V gene data show CDR1 as MNHEY and CDR2 as SVGAGI. The CDR3 DNA reads TGTGCCAGCAGGGGGGACGGGGAAGCTTTCTTT. This sequence encodes CASRGDGEAFF.

This clone was seen once. This CDR3 is also generated by other DNA sequences in the sample. V and J are TRBV7-9 and TRBJ2-1; D may be TRBD2 (6 bases). The germline CDR1 and CDR2 sequences are SEHNR and FQNEAQ (reference sequence). The V end lost 3 bases, the J end lost 0 bases, and 9 bases lay between the germline ends. The CDR3 consists of 15 residues. Here the CDR3 DNA reads TGTGCCAGCAGCTTTAGCGGAAGCTCCTACAATGAGCAGTTCTTC. As protein: CASSFSGSSYNEQFF.

This clone has a handful of counts. J is TRBJ2-1 and V is TRBV11-3, with 7 nucleotides matching TRBD2. Germline values: CDR1 SGHNT, CDR2 YENEEA. J gave up 3 bases and V 5 bases, and 4 bases lay outside the gene matches. The CDR3 is made up of 14 amino acids. The CDR3 sequence: CASSRGTNYNEQFF. DNA for the CDR3: TGTGCCAGCAGCCGTGGGACTAACTACAATGAGCAGTTCTTC.

V and J are TRBV30 and TRBJ1-5; D gene uncertain. The length of the CDR3 is 16 residues. Germline V lookup: CDR1 GTSNPN, CDR2 SVGIG (reference sequence). The V and J ends lost 0 bases and 5 bases respectively, with 17 bases between them. The CDR3 loop is CAWSVRAVSGHQPQHF. As DNA, the CDR3 is TGTGCCTGGAGTGTACGAGCTGTCTCCGGCCATCAGCCCCAGCATTTT.

The chain combines TRBV5-1 with TRBJ2-5; the match to TRBD2 covers 14 bases. The CDR3 contains 16 residues. With V trimmed by 4 bases and J by 4 bases, 6 bases remained unmatched. The germline gives CDR1 SGHRS, CDR2 YFSETQ. CDR3 loop: CASSGGTSGSAETQYF. The CDR3 coding sequence is TGCGCCAGCAGCGGCGGGACTAGCGGGAGCGCAGAGACCCAGTACTTC.

The J gene is TRBJ2-7, the V gene TRBV11-2; D remains unclear. V lost 1 base and J lost 5, with 12 bases in between. The CDR3 contains 14 residues. CDR1 is SGHAT, CDR2 FQNNGV, per germline. In DNA, the CDR3 is TGTGCCAGCAGCTTAGTGTTGGGTGAAAACGAGCAGTACTTC. Its translation: CASSLVLGENEQYF.

The chain couples TRBV4-1 to TRBJ2-3; the match to TRBD2 covers 9 bases. Trimming removed 0 bases from V and 4 bases from J; junction bases left unmatched: 8. From germline, CDR1 is MGHRA and CDR2 YSYEKL. The CDR3 sequence is 17 residues long. The CDR3 is CASSQDRAGGSADTQYF. Written as DNA, the CDR3 is TGCGCCAGCAGCCAAGACCGAGCGGGAGGATCTGCAGATACGCAGTATTTT.